A single sample is the source of the 26 T cell receptor beta chains below, sequenced in a study of blood T cell repertoires in COVID-19. The method was immunoSEQ multiplex PCR; TCRdb's version includes in-frame clones alone and lacks a portion of them. The sample holds about 220,000 clones; under 90% are singletons and the top ten take about 3.6%. The specimen sequenced was peripheral blood. The receptor source for this set is a woman aged 80 or over with acute or convalescent COVID-19.

The chain recombines TRBV10-3 with TRBJ2-5; 11 bases align to TRBD2. The ends lost 6 bases at V and 4 bases at J; junction bases unmatched: 4. Germline CDR1 reads ENHRY; CDR2 reads SYGVKD. The CDR3 has 14 residues. CDR3 region: CAISLAGGGETQYF. The DNA of the CDR3 is TGTGCCATCAGCTTAGCGGGGGGGGGAGAGACCCAGTACTTC.

The rearrangement uses TRBV5-8 and TRBJ1-1, with D possibly being TRBD1 (6 bases). This CDR3 is built from 14 residues. The V end lost 0 bases, the J end lost 0 bases, and 6 bases lay between the germline ends. CDR1 and CDR2 from the germline V gene are SGHTS and YDEGEE. CDR3 region: CASSLGGLNTEAFF. CDR3 DNA sequence: TGTGCCAGCAGCTTGGGGGGGCTGAACACTGAAGCTTTCTTT. Filled out from reference TRBV5-8 and TRBJ1-1, the complete variable domain reads EAGVTQSPTHLIKTRGQQATLRCSPISGHTSVYWYQQALGLGLQFLLWYDEGEERNRGNFPPRFSGRQFPNYSSELNVNALELEDSALYLCASSLGGLNTEAFFGQGTRLTVV.

The J gene is TRBJ2-1, the V gene TRBV19, with 8 positions matching TRBD1. This CDR3 is 19 amino acids long. Looked up from germline, CDR1 is LNHDA and CDR2 is SQIVND (reference sequence). The J segment lost 5 bases and the V segment lost 4 bases, leaving 19 bases of the junction unmatched. CDR3 bases: TGTGCCAGTAGTAGAGGTTCTTTTTTCGGACAGGGAACCAACAATGAGCAGTTCTTC. Its translation: CASSRGSFFGQGTNNEQFF.

V is TRBV5-4 and J is TRBJ2-3; 8 nucleotides agree with TRBD1. Trimming removed 0 bases from V and 4 bases from J; junction bases left unmatched: 4. The CDR3 runs 15 residues. CDR1 SGHNT and CDR2 YYREEE come from the germline V gene (reference sequence). CDR3 protein: CASSLDRGSSDTQYF. The CDR3 DNA is TGTGCCAGCAGCTTGGACAGGGGGTCGTCAGATACGCAGTATTTT.

This clone was recorded once. The V and J genes are TRBV14 and TRBJ2-4, with D possibly matching TRBD1 (5 bases). The CDR3 contains 12 residues. Trimming removed 2 bases from V and 14 bases from J, with 13 bases in between. Germline V gene data show CDR1 as SGHDN and CDR2 as FVKESK. The CDR3 spells CASSQSRRAKYF. DNA for the CDR3: TGTGCCAGCAGCCAATCTCGCAGGGCCAAGTACTTC.

This clone was seen just once. The genes are TRBV6-6 and TRBJ1-5, with 7 nucleotides matching TRBD1. The ends lost 10 bases at V and 0 bases at J; junction bases unmatched: 6. The CDR3 has 14 residues. Per germline, CDR1 MNHNY and CDR2 SVGAGI (reference sequence). CDR3 DNA sequence: TGTGCCACAAGGACAGGAGGTAGCAATCAGCCCCAGCATTTT. Its protein is CATRTGGSNQPQHF.

This clone has more than one count but fewer than ten. This chain connects TRBV6-5 to TRBJ1-1; the D gene is possibly TRBD1 (5 bases). From germline, CDR1 is MNHEY and CDR2 SVGAGI. V was cut by 6 bases and J by 5 bases, with 7 bases left in between. The CDR3 runs 11 residues. The CDR3 nucleotides are TGTGCCAGCAGCAGGGAAACTGAAGCTTTCTTT. It encodes CASSRETEAFF.

This chain uses TRBV18 with TRBJ1-6; D possibly corresponds to TRBD1 (5 bases). This CDR3 has 15 residues. In germline, CDR1 is KGHSH, CDR2 LQKENI. V lost 2 bases, J lost 6 bases, and 11 bases lay in between. Here the CDR3 DNA reads TGTGCCAGCTCACCAGCCGACAGCCTTAATTCACCCCTCCACTTT. Translated: CASSPADSLNSPLHF.

The CDR3 sequence is CASSLDSGYTF. The CDR3, as DNA: TGTGCCAGCAGTTTGGACAGTGGCTACACCTTC. The chain has TRBV28 and TRBJ1-2; TRBD1 is a possible D gene (6 bases). The CDR3 totals 11 residues. V dropped 3 bases and J dropped 7 bases, with 6 bases sitting between them. Germline V gives CDR1 MDHEN, CDR2 SYDVKM.

CDR3 DNA: TGTGCCAGCAGCTTCGGGACTAGCATATTTGGGGAGCTGTTTTTT. Translating it yields CASSFGTSIFGELFF. The V call is TRBV11-1, the J call TRBJ2-2, with 9 bases matching TRBD2. Germline V CDR1 and CDR2: SGHAT, FQDESV (reference sequence). J lost 8 bases, V lost 3 bases, and 7 bases had no gene match. The CDR3 covers 15 residues.

J is TRBJ1-1 and V is TRBV13; 11 bases agree with TRBD1. Germline V gene lookup returns CDR1 PRHDT and CDR2 FYEKMQ (reference sequence). The CDR3 length is 16 residues. Trimming took 4 bases from V and 1 from J; bases not matched to a gene: 5. The CDR3 DNA is TGTGCCAGCAGCTGGGGGGACAGGGGGAGGAACACTGAAGCTTTCTTT. Encoded protein: CASSWGDRGRNTEAFF.

The J gene is TRBJ2-7, the V gene TRBV5-1; no clear D. Trimming cost V 0 bases and J 4 bases, with 8 bases left between them. The V gene's germline CDR1 is SGHRS and CDR2 YFSETQ. The CDR3 totals 13 residues. This CDR3 reads CASSLVPRYEQYF. The CDR3, as DNA: TGCGCCAGCAGCTTGGTCCCTCGGTACGAGCAGTACTTC.

The chain links TRBV7-9 to TRBJ1-1; unclear D gene. V dropped 0 bases and J dropped 5 bases, with 10 bases sitting between them. The germline CDR1 and CDR2 sequences are SEHNR and FQNEAQ (reference sequence). There are 14 residues in the CDR3. CDR3 sequence reads: CASSLAVGGTEAFF. The CDR3 bases are TGTGCCAGCAGCTTAGCTGTCGGAGGGACTGAAGCTTTCTTT.

This clone was observed a single time. The genes are TRBV6-6 and TRBJ1-4, with D possibly TRBD1 on 6 matching bases. Looked up from germline, CDR1 is MNHNY and CDR2 is SVGAGI (reference sequence). Trimming removed 0 bases at V and 7 bases at J, with 9 bases between. This CDR3 has 14 amino acids. CDR3 in amino acids: CASSYSRQAEKLFF. CDR3 sequence (DNA): TGTGCCAGCAGTTACTCTCGACAGGCTGAAAAACTGTTTTTT.

The chain uses TRBV30 and TRBJ1-5; 8 nucleotides match TRBD1. Germline-derived CDR1 and CDR2 are GTSNPN and SVGIG (reference sequence). V shed 1 base, J shed 3 bases, and the junction held 5 bases outside the gene matches. The CDR3 is made up of 15 amino acids. CDR3 bases: TGTGCCTGGAGTGAAGGGACAGGATCCAATCAGCCCCAGCATTTT. It is translated as CAWSEGTGSNQPQHF.

This sequence joins TRBV3-1 (or the pseudogene TRBV3-2) and TRBJ1-2, with D unresolved. V lost 3 bases and J 4 bases, leaving 12 bases between the germline ends. The germline V gene has CDR1 LGHDT and CDR2 YNNKEL (reference sequence). CDR3 length: 14 amino acids. The CDR3 nucleotides read TGTGCCAGCAGCCACCAGAAAGAATTCTATGGCTACACCTTC. Translating it yields CASSHQKEFYGYTF.

The rearrangement joins TRBV30 to TRBJ1-4, with D perhaps matching TRBD1 (5 bases). V dropped 0 bases and J dropped 7 bases, with 12 bases sitting between them. There are 14 residues in the CDR3. In germline, CDR1 is GTSNPN, CDR2 SVGIG (reference sequence). The DNA of the CDR3 is TGTGCCTGGAGTGTACGGGGGAGCGGTGAAAAACTGTTTTTT. It is translated as CAWSVRGSGEKLFF.

The table lists this clone with a few counts. The chain recombines TRBV19 with TRBJ1-1, with a tentative D call TRBD1 (6 bases). Trimming pared 7 bases from V and 6 bases from J, leaving 18 bases between. Germline V gene data show CDR1 as LNHDA and CDR2 as SQIVND (reference sequence). This CDR3 has 14 amino acids. The CDR3 DNA reads as TGTGCCAGTACTCGTCTTGCAGGGGTGCCTGAAGCTTTCTTT. Amino acids: CASTRLAGVPEAFF.

J is TRBJ1-5 and V is TRBV19; the D is unclear. The length of the CDR3 is 16 residues. Germline values: CDR1 LNHDA, CDR2 SQIVND (reference sequence). The V gene lost 0 bases and the J gene lost 4 bases, with 13 bases spanning the gap. CDR3 in amino acids: CASSIDLKRVNQPQHF. CDR3 in DNA: TGTGCCAGTAGTATAGATTTAAAGAGGGTTAATCAGCCCCAGCATTTT.

The V gene is TRBV24-1, the J gene TRBJ2-1; D unresolved. Trimming took off 3 bases at V and 7 bases at J, with 9 bases between the two ends. CDR1 and CDR2 from the germline V gene are KGHDR and SFDVKD. This CDR3 region has 13 residues. The chain's CDR3 is CATSDATRNEQFF. DNA for the CDR3: TGTGCCACCAGTGATGCGACAAGGAATGAGCAGTTCTTC.

This clone has a handful of counts. V is TRBV7-2 and J is TRBJ1-2; the D is unclear. Germline-derived CDR1 and CDR2 are SGHTA and FQGNSA. The CDR3 is 14 residues long. V was shortened by 0 bases and J by 8 bases, with 13 bases between the two germline ends. The CDR3 sequence is CASSLAPTIRGYTF. CDR3 coding DNA: TGTGCCAGCAGCTTAGCACCCACTATACGGGGCTACACCTTC.

The genes are TRBV6-5 and TRBJ1-5, with TRBD1 matching 8 bases. Trimming at V came to 10 bases and at J to 6 bases, leaving 5 bases not matched to a gene. Germline CDR1 MNHEY, CDR2 SVGAGI. The CDR3 loop spans 12 amino acids. Written as DNA, the CDR3 is TGTGCCATCCAGGGGGCAGCTCAGCCCCAGCATTTT. It specifies CAIQGAAQPQHF.

This clone was observed a single time. This chain uses TRBV12-3 or TRBV12-4 with TRBJ2-3; 9 bases agree with TRBD1. This CDR3 has 13 residues. V dropped 10 bases and J dropped 5; count of bases not matched to a gene: 7. CDR3 protein: CATADRGRDTQYF. The CDR3 DNA is TGTGCCACTGCGGACAGGGGTAGAGATACGCAGTATTTT.

The chain uses TRBV5-1 and TRBJ1-1, with a tentative D call TRBD1 (5 bases). The CDR3 totals 16 residues. Germline V gene lookup returns CDR1 SGHRS and CDR2 YFSETQ. Trimming removed 1 base at V and 1 base at J, with 14 bases between. CDR3 bases: TGCGCCAGCAGCTTGCTAGGGGCGAGTGAGAACACTGAAGCTTTCTTT. It yields the protein CASSLLGASENTEAFF. Full variable domain (rest looked up from reference TRBV5-1 and TRBJ1-1): KAGVTQTPRYLIKTRGQQVTLSCSPISGHRSVSWYQQTPGQGLQFLFEYFSETQRNKGNFPGRFSGRQFSNSRSEMNVSTLELGDSALYLCASSLLGASENTEAFFGQGTRLTVV.

This sequence joins TRBV2 and TRBJ2-3; 7 bases match TRBD1. Germline CDR1 is SNHLY and CDR2 is FYNNEI. The CDR3 has 15 amino acids. V trimming: 6 bases; J trimming: 6 bases; junction bases outside the gene matches: 12. Written as DNA, the CDR3 is TGTGCCAGCAGAGGACAGGCCGGATTAATGGATACGCAGTATTTT. Translated, it gives CASRGQAGLMDTQYF.

The chain links TRBV29-1 to TRBJ2-4; TRBD1 matches 8 bases. V was pared by 4 bases and J by 1 base, with 15 bases of the junction left unmatched. The CDR3 contains 18 residues. Germline values: CDR1 SQVTM, CDR2 ANQGSEA. CDR3 residues: CSVAPGGILQSAKNIQYF. The CDR3 nucleotides read TGCAGCGTTGCCCCAGGGGGCATTCTTCAATCGGCCAAAAACATTCAGTACTTC.